Listed below are T cell receptor beta chains from one sample, sequenced in a study of identical twins. TCRdb redid the calling of the 5' RACE reads with MiXCR, one entry per CDR3 protein. In the table there are 200,000 to 300,000 distinct CDR3 sequences, roughly a tenth of which are singletons. The sequencing input was memory T cells sorted from blood. All receptors come from a man aged 45-60 years in good health. CDR3s include the opening cysteine and the closing phenylalanine or tryptophan. A D gene is named only where the DNA matches it firmly. Clone size is given for some rows only: seen once, a few or many times, or a class if the clone is expanded.

D gene	V gene	J gene	clone size	CDR3 DNA	CDR3 protein
TRBD2	TRBV7-2	TRBJ2-3	NA	TGTGCCAGCAGCTCCCGACTAGCGGGGGGCTTGGATACGCAGTATTTT	CASSSRLAGGLDTQYF
NA	TRBV12-3/TRBV12-4	TRBJ2-1	many	TGTGCCAGCAGTTTGTCCGTACACAATGAGCAGTTCTTC	CASSLSVHNEQFF
TRBD2	TRBV20-1	TRBJ2-1	NA	TGCAGTGCTAGCGACCTAGCGGGACAAAGGGAGCAGTTCTTC	CSASDLAGQREQFF
TRBD2	TRBV6-5	TRBJ2-7	NA	TGTGCCAGCAGTTACAATAGCGGGGGAGACTACGAGCAGTACTTC	CASSYNSGGDYEQYF
TRBD2	TRBV20-1	TRBJ2-1	NA	TGCAGTGCCGCGAGCGCGGGAGGGCCACAATTTGAGCAGTTCTTC	CSAASAGGPQFEQFF
NA	TRBV5-1	TRBJ2-3	many	TGCGCCAGCAGCTTGGCCAGGGATACGCAGTATTTT	CASSLARDTQYF
NA	TRBV29-1	TRBJ2-5	few	TGCAGCGTTGAGTTAGGAGAGACCCAGTACTTC	CSVELGETQYF
TRBD2	TRBV5-1	TRBJ2-7	few	TGCGCCAGCACTTTGGGAGGGAAAGCCTACGAGCAGTACTTC	CASTLGGKAYEQYF
TRBD2	TRBV20-1	TRBJ2-7	many	TGCAGTGCCCACGGCGGACTAGCGGGAGTAGAATACGAGCAGTACTTC	CSAHGGLAGVEYEQYF
TRBD2	TRBV29-1	TRBJ2-5	NA	TGCAGCGCCGAACGGACTAGCGGGGGGAAAGAGACCCAGTACTTC	CSAERTSGGKETQYF
NA	TRBV11-2	TRBJ2-7	NA	TGTGCCAGCAGCTTAGGGTACGATAGCTCCTACGAGCAGTACTTC	CASSLGYDSSYEQYF
TRBD2	TRBV11-2	TRBJ2-3	few	TGTGCCAGCGACCCGACTAGCGGGCGCACAGATACGCAGTATTTT	CASDPTSGRTDTQYF
NA	TRBV7-9	TRBJ1-5	many	TGTGCCAGCAGCTTAGAGGGGTATGGTCAGCCCCAGCATTTT	CASSLEGYGQPQHF
NA	TRBV27	TRBJ1-2	many	TGTGCCAGCAGTGCCCACAGAGAAACTAACTATGGCTACACCTTC	CASSAHRETNYGYTF
TRBD1	TRBV2	TRBJ1-4	many	TGTGCCAGCACCTCAACAGGGGCAACTAATGAAAAACTGTTTTTT	CASTSTGATNEKLFF
NA	TRBV20-1	TRBJ2-2	NA	TGCAGTGCTGAAGGGGGTTCTACCGGGGAGCTGTTTTTT	CSAEGGSTGELFF
NA	TRBV5-1	TRBJ1-2	NA	TGCGCCAGCAGCCCCCGAGCAGGGGATGGCTACACCTTC	CASSPRAGDGYTF
TRBD1	TRBV12-3/TRBV12-4	TRBJ1-2	many	TGTGCCAGCAGCGGGACAGGGTGGAACTATGGCTACACCTTC	CASSGTGWNYGYTF
NA	TRBV28	TRBJ1-5	many	TGTGCCAGCAGTTTAAGGTCAACTCAGCCCCAGCATTTT	CASSLRSTQPQHF
TRBD2	TRBV3-1	TRBJ2-2	NA	TGTGCCAGCAGCTCGGGGGGGTTGGGCACCGGGGAGCTGTTTTTT	CASSSGGLGTGELFF
TRBD1	TRBV7-8	TRBJ1-1	many	TGTGCCAGCAGCTACTCGGGACAGGGGAAGGGGAACACTGAAGCTTTCTTT	CASSYSGQGKGNTEAFF
NA	TRBV2	TRBJ2-3	many	TGTGCCAGCAGTCCTTTAGTTTTAGATACGCAGTATTTT	CASSPLVLDTQYF
NA	TRBV12-3/TRBV12-4	TRBJ2-3	many	TGTGCCAGCAGTAGTGGGGTTACGCAGTATTTT	CASSSGVTQYF
NA	TRBV5-1	TRBJ1-1	few	TGCGCCAGCAGCTTGGATCTGGGGTGGGACACTGAAGCTTTCTTT	CASSLDLGWDTEAFF
NA	TRBV24-1	TRBJ1-5	many	TGTGCCACCAGTGATTTAGCAGGAAATCAGCCCCAGCATTTT	CATSDLAGNQPQHF
NA	TRBV28	TRBJ1-2	NA	TGTGCCAGCAGCCTCACTACAGGAATTTCTGGCTACACCTTC	CASSLTTGISGYTF
NA	TRBV9	TRBJ2-3	many	TGTGCCAGCAGCCCTCGACAGGAGGTCGATACGCAGTATTTT	CASSPRQEVDTQYF
NA	TRBV5-1	TRBJ2-3	many	TGCGCCAGCAGCTTGGTAGCCGTGGCAGATACGCAGTATTTT	CASSLVAVADTQYF
NA	TRBV5-1	TRBJ2-3	many	TGCGCCAGCAGCTCCTCAGATACGCAGTATTTT	CASSSSDTQYF
NA	TRBV20-1	TRBJ2-3	NA	TGCAGTGCTAGACGGCGGGGTTACACAGATACGCAGTATTTT	CSARRRGYTDTQYF
NA	TRBV12-3/TRBV12-4	TRBJ2-1	few	TGTGCCAGCAGTTTAAGTAGTAGGCTAGGGGAGCAGTTCTTC	CASSLSSRLGEQFF
TRBD2	TRBV10-3	TRBJ2-1	many	TGTGCCATCAGCACTAGCGGCTACAATGAGCAGTTCTTC	CAISTSGYNEQFF
TRBD2	TRBV5-1	TRBJ2-7	few	TGCGCCAGCAGCCGGACGACTAGCGGGAGCGGGGAAGCCTACGAGCAGTACTTC	CASSRTTSGSGEAYEQYF
TRBD1	TRBV4-1	TRBJ2-7	few	TGCGCCAGCAGCCAGGAAACCGGGACAGGCTCCTACGAGCAGTACTTC	CASSQETGTGSYEQYF
TRBD2	TRBV10-1	TRBJ2-3	few	TGCGCCAGCAGCCTAGCGGGGGGCGTAGATACGCAGTATTTT	CASSLAGGVDTQYF
TRBD1	TRBV4-2	TRBJ2-7	NA	TGTGCCAGCAGCCAAGAAGACAGGGGGACCTACGAGCAGTACTTC	CASSQEDRGTYEQYF
TRBD2	TRBV20-1	TRBJ2-7	few	TGCAGTGCTCATCGGACTAGTCCTTACGAGCAGTACTTC	CSAHRTSPYEQYF
NA	TRBV5-4	TRBJ2-7	NA	TGTGCCAGCAGCTTGGTTGGTAGCTCCGACGAGCAGTACTTC	CASSLVGSSDEQYF
TRBD1	TRBV20-1	TRBJ1-2	few	TGCAGTGCTAGTCCGGGACAGGGAACGGACTATGGCTACACCTTC	CSASPGQGTDYGYTF
TRBD2	TRBV6-2/TRBV6-3	TRBJ2-7	many	TGTGCCAGCAGTCGCTCGACTAGCGGGAGTTCCCACGAGCAGTACTTC	CASSRSTSGSSHEQYF
NA	TRBV5-6	TRBJ1-2	NA	TGTGCCAGCAGCTTGGCGGGCAGGGGAAACTATGGCTACACCTTC	CASSLAGRGNYGYTF
NA	TRBV7-2	TRBJ2-7	few	TGTGCCAGCAGCTTCCCCGAGCCGTACGAGCAGTACTTC	CASSFPEPYEQYF